What follows are 27 T cell receptor beta chains derived from one specimen sequenced in a study of OX40 agonist ivuxolimab in advanced cancers. Profiling relied on immunoSEQ multiplex PCR, and the TCRdb table lists in-frame clones only, not all of them. The sample lists around 30,000 clones, over 80% occurring once. The material sequenced was CD4+ or CD8+ T cells sorted from blood, taken in a trial of the OX40 agonist ivuxolimab. The receptor source for this set is an adult with an advanced solid tumor such as melanoma, head and neck, liver or kidney cancer.

In the case of this clone: At one boundary the junction diverges from the germline segment, which might be a read error. V is TRBV11-2 and J is TRBJ1-5; 7 bases agree with TRBD1. CDR3 length equals 15 residues. The germline V gene has CDR1 SGHAT and CDR2 FQNNGV. The CDR3 spells CASGLTEGGGQPQHF. The CDR3 DNA is TGTGCCAGCGGCTTAACGGAGGGAGGGGGCCAGCCCCAGCATTTT.

The V gene is TRBV10-3, the J gene TRBJ2-7; 8 bases map to TRBD1. Germline V gene lookup returns CDR1 ENHRY and CDR2 SYGVKD. V dropped 4 bases and J dropped 2; count of bases not matched to a gene: 7. The CDR3 has 15 residues. The CDR3 loop reads CAISAPDREAYEQYF. For the CDR3, the DNA is TGTGCCATCAGTGCCCCGGACAGGGAAGCCTACGAGCAGTACTTC.

This clone was recorded once. The CDR3 DNA reads as TGTGCCAGCAGTGAAGGGACAGGGGGCGTGGAGACCCAGTACTTC. The encoded protein is CASSEGTGGVETQYF. The chain links TRBV6-1 to TRBJ2-5; 11 bases line up with TRBD1. The germline CDR1 and CDR2 sequences are MNHNS and SASEGT. V shed 1 base, J shed 5 bases, and the junction held 3 bases outside the gene matches. This CDR3 contains 15 residues.

This rearrangement joins TRBV6-1 to TRBJ2-1; D ambiguous. The CDR3 has 12 amino acids. The V and J ends lost 6 bases and 0 bases respectively, with 3 bases between them. The V gene's germline CDR1 is MNHNS and CDR2 SASEGT. The CDR3 region has the DNA TGTGCCAGCAGGGACTCCTACAATGAGCAGTTCTTC. It is translated as CASRDSYNEQFF.

This clone occurred once. V and J are TRBV27 and TRBJ1-1; D is undetermined. V lost 3 bases and J lost 3, with 5 bases in between. In germline, CDR1 is MNHEY, CDR2 SMNVEV (reference sequence). The CDR3 contains 12 residues. The CDR3: CASSFQYTEAFF. CDR3 nucleotide sequence: TGTGCCAGCAGTTTTCAGTACACTGAAGCTTTCTTT.

The CDR3 sequence is CASSPGGQNYEQYF. The CDR3 region has the DNA TGTGCCAGCAGCCCGGGGGGACAGAACTACGAGCAGTACTTC. J is TRBJ2-7 and V is TRBV5-4; D is possibly TRBD1 or TRBD2 (7 bases each). Trimming pared 4 bases from V and 3 bases from J, leaving 14 bases between. The length of the CDR3 is 14 residues. Germline V CDR1 and CDR2: SGHNT, YYREEE (reference sequence).

The V call is TRBV2, the J call TRBJ2-1, with D unclear. The CDR3 covers 13 residues. Germline V gene data show CDR1 as SNHLY and CDR2 as FYNNEI. V gave up 6 bases and J gave up 7 bases, with 13 bases separating them. The CDR3 reads CASSEKTPNEQFF. As DNA, the CDR3 is TGTGCCAGCAGCGAGAAGACACCGAATGAGCAGTTCTTC.

The V call is TRBV7-9, the J call TRBJ1-1; D perhaps matches TRBD1 (5 bases). The germline V gene has CDR1 SEHNR and CDR2 FQNEAQ (reference sequence). V was clipped by 1 base and J by 6 bases, with 12 bases between them. The CDR3 length is 14 residues. The CDR3 DNA is TGTGCCAGCAGCTTAGGGCAGGGATTGCCTGAAGCTTTCTTT. This gives the protein CASSLGQGLPEAFF.

This clone was detected only once. The CDR3 sequence: CASSSPLEADTQYF. In nucleotides, the CDR3 is TGTGCCAGCAGTTCACCCCTAGAGGCAGATACGCAGTATTTT. The rearrangement uses TRBV28 and TRBJ2-3, with no clear D. There are 14 residues in the CDR3. Germline V gives CDR1 MDHEN, CDR2 SYDVKM. V lost 4 bases and J lost 4, with 12 bases in between.

The rearrangement links TRBV5-6 to TRBJ1-2; a weak D match, TRBD1 (5 bases). Germline CDR1 SGHDT, CDR2 YYEEEE. The CDR3 sequence is 14 residues long. Trimming stripped 0 bases from V and 5 bases from J, with 11 bases between. The CDR3 protein is CASSLEQDFYGYTF. CDR3 bases: TGTGCCAGCAGCTTGGAACAGGACTTTTATGGCTACACCTTC. Full variable domain (outside the CDR3, taken from reference TRBV5-6 and TRBJ1-2): DAGVTQSPTHLIKTRGQQVTLRCSPKSGHDTVSWYQQALGQGPQFIFQYYEEEERQRGNFPDRFSGHQFPNYSSELNVNALLLGDSALYLCASSLEQDFYGYTFGSGTRLTVV.

This sequence joins TRBV2 and TRBJ1-5; the D is unclear. V was trimmed by 4 bases and J by 4 bases, leaving 8 bases between them. CDR1 is SNHLY and CDR2 is FYNNEI in the germline V gene. This CDR3 is 13 amino acids long. Here the CDR3 DNA reads TGTGCCAGCAGTGGGACCCTTAATCAGCCCCAGCATTTT. Translated, it gives CASSGTLNQPQHF.

This rearrangement joins TRBV13 to TRBJ2-5, with a possible D match to TRBD1 (6 bases). Germline values: CDR1 PRHDT, CDR2 FYEKMQ (reference sequence). The CDR3 runs 16 residues. V was clipped by 2 bases and J by 5 bases, with 18 bases between them. The CDR3 loop is CASSLREGGWRETQYF. CDR3 in DNA: TGTGCCAGCAGCTTAAGGGAAGGGGGTTGGAGGGAGACCCAGTACTTC.

The rearrangement uses TRBV4-3 and TRBJ1-2; tentatively, D is TRBD1 (5 bases). The CDR3 has 15 amino acids. Per germline, CDR1 LGHNA and CDR2 YSLEER. The V end lost 0 bases, the J end lost 4 bases, and 12 bases lay between the germline ends. The CDR3 nucleotides are TGCGCCAGCAGCCAAGATAGGGGAGGGGCCTATGGCTACACCTTC. This encodes CASSQDRGGAYGYTF.

The V and J genes are TRBV4-1 and TRBJ1-4; D ambiguous. Germline V gives CDR1 MGHRA, CDR2 YSYEKL. This CDR3 is 15 amino acids long. V was pared by 0 bases and J by 16 bases, with 21 bases between. This chain's CDR3 is CASSQDLGWQVKAFF. The CDR3 DNA is TGCGCCAGCAGCCAAGATCTTGGGTGGCAGGTTAAGGCGTTTTTT.

The chain joins TRBV5-1 to TRBJ2-3, with D possibly being TRBD2 (5 bases). CDR1 and CDR2 (germline): SGHRS, YFSETQ. V was pared by 4 bases and J by 0 bases, with 12 bases between. This CDR3 has 15 amino acids. The CDR3 region is CASSPGVISTDTQYF. The CDR3, as DNA: TGCGCCAGCAGCCCCGGGGTAATTAGCACAGATACGCAGTATTTT.

The chain is built from TRBV27 and TRBJ2-3; TRBD2 matches at 10 bases. Germline CDR1 and CDR2: MNHEY and SMNVEV (reference sequence). This CDR3 spans 15 amino acids. After removal of 7 bases from V and 0 bases from J, the junction contained 4 bases not matched to a gene. CDR3 region: CASKLAGASTDTQYF. In DNA, the CDR3 is TGTGCCAGCAAGCTAGCGGGGGCTAGCACAGATACGCAGTATTTT.

The V gene is TRBV7-9, the J gene TRBJ2-3; D is uncertain. The CDR3 totals 11 residues. V was trimmed by 6 bases and J by 1 base, leaving 2 bases between them. Germline CDR1 is SEHNR and CDR2 is FQNEAQ (reference sequence). CDR3 amino acids: CASRGTDTQYF. In nucleotides, the CDR3 is TGTGCCAGCAGGGGCACAGATACGCAGTATTTT.

J is TRBJ2-7 and V is TRBV6-5; D is undetermined. The germline CDR1 and CDR2 sequences are MNHEY and SVGAGI. V was shortened by 0 bases and J by 2 bases, with 5 bases between the two germline ends. The CDR3 runs to 13 residues. CDR3 protein: CASSYSGAYEQYF. CDR3 sequence (DNA): TGTGCCAGCAGTTACTCGGGTGCCTACGAGCAGTACTTC.

The gene calls are TRBV10-3 and TRBJ2-5; 12 bases line up with TRBD2. The germline V gene has CDR1 ENHRY and CDR2 SYGVKD. The CDR3 has 16 amino acids. V lost 6 bases to trimming and J lost 3 bases; unmatched junction nucleotides: 8. The CDR3 DNA reads as TGTGCCATCAGCCCAACTAGCGGGGGGTACAAAGAGACCCAGTACTTC. The encoded protein is CAISPTSGGYKETQYF.

The gene calls are TRBV6-1 and TRBJ1-1; D gene unclear. The CDR3 totals 14 residues. Germline loops: CDR1 MNHNS, CDR2 SASEGT. Between the trimmed V and J ends, which lost 1 base and 1 base, there was a span of 7 bases. CDR3 protein: CASSEGQENTEAFF. CDR3 DNA: TGTGCCAGCAGTGAAGGACAAGAGAACACTGAAGCTTTCTTT.

Judged by abundance, this clone is medium-sized. The genes are TRBV7-3 and TRBJ1-2, with D possibly being TRBD1 (5 bases). Per germline, CDR1 SGHTA and CDR2 FQGTGA. The CDR3 is 13 residues long. Trimming took off 0 bases at V and 7 bases at J, with 9 bases between the two ends. The CDR3 sequence: CASSLTGTSGYTF. CDR3 sequence (DNA): TGTGCCAGCAGCTTAACCGGGACCTCTGGCTACACCTTC. The variable domain in full, completed from reference TRBV7-3 and TRBJ1-2, reads GAGVSQTPSNKVTEKGKYVELRCDPISGHTALYWYRQSLGQGPEFLIYFQGTGAADDSGLPNDRFFAVRPEGSVSTLKIQRTERGDSAVYLCASSLTGTSGYTFGSGTRLTVV.

This clone was picked up a small number of times. This chain connects TRBV6-1 to TRBJ1-1; 7 bases align to TRBD1. The germline V gene has CDR1 MNHNS and CDR2 SASEGT. The CDR3 length is 14 residues. V gave up 6 bases and J gave up 1 base; unmatched junction bases: 5. The CDR3 sequence: CASRPGGGNTEAFF. For the CDR3, the DNA is TGTGCCAGCAGGCCAGGGGGAGGGAACACTGAAGCTTTCTTT.

The chain joins TRBV4-1 to TRBJ2-7; 7 bases are a match to TRBD2. The junction had 6 bases not matched to a gene; V was cut back by 4 bases and J by 0 bases. From germline, CDR1 is MGHRA and CDR2 YSYEKL. The CDR3 is 15 residues long. In DNA form, the CDR3 reads TGCGCCAGCAGCCCTCGGGGCGGGAGCTCCTACGAGCAGTACTTC. Protein product: CASSPRGGSSYEQYF.

The chain carries TRBV5-1 and TRBJ1-1; no firm D call. V dropped 0 bases and J dropped 1 base, with 4 bases sitting between them. The V gene's germline CDR1 is SGHRS and CDR2 YFSETQ. The CDR3 contains 13 residues. CDR3 nucleotides: TGCGCCAGCAGCTTGGCCGAGAACACTGAAGCTTTCTTT. Encoded protein: CASSLAENTEAFF.

This clone was picked up a small number of times. CDR3 nucleotide sequence: TGTGCCAGCAGCCTCCTACTAGCGGGAGAATACGAGCAGTACTTC. This encodes CASSLLLAGEYEQYF. V and J are TRBV7-6 and TRBJ2-7, with 11 bases identical to TRBD2. The CDR3 consists of 15 residues. V lost 5 bases to trimming and J lost 4 bases; unmatched junction nucleotides: 7. Germline-derived CDR1 and CDR2 are SGHVS and FNYEAQ.

CDR3 DNA sequence: TGTGCCAGCAGCCAGCCCGGGACACTAGAAAAACTGTTTTTT. It encodes CASSQPGTLEKLFF. The chain recombines TRBV27 with TRBJ1-4; TRBD1 is a possible D gene (6 bases). V lost 6 bases, J lost 8 bases, and 16 bases lay in between. There are 14 residues in the CDR3. Germline V CDR1 and CDR2: MNHEY, SMNVEV (reference sequence).

The rearrangement joins TRBV6-5 to TRBJ1-5; 10 nucleotides agree with TRBD1. Germline V gene data show CDR1 as MNHEY and CDR2 as SVGAGI. This CDR3 region has 15 residues. Germline trimming cut 6 bases from V and 10 bases from J; bases unmatched to any gene: 12. Written as DNA, the CDR3 is TGTGCCAGCAGGACCGGGACAGGGGTCCTATCACCCCAGCATTTT. It encodes CASRTGTGVLSPQHF.